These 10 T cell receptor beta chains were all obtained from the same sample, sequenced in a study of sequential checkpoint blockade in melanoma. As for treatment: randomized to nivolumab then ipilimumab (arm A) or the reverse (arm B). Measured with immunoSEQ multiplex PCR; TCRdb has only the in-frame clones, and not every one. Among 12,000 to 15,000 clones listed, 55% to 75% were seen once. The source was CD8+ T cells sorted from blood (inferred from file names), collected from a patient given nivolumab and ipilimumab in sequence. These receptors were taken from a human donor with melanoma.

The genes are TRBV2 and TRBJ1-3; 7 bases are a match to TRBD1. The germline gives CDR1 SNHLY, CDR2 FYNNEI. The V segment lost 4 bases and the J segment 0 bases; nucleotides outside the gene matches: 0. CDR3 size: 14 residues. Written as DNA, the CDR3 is TGTGCCAGCAGTGGGGACAGCTCTGGAAACACCATATATTTT. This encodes CASSGDSSGNTIYF.

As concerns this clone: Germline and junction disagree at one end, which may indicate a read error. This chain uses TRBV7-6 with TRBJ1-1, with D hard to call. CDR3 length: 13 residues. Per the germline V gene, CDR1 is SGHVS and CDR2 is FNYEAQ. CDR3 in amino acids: CASSLALNTEAFF. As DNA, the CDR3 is TGTGCTAGCAGCTTGGCCCTGAACACTGAAGCTTTCTTT.

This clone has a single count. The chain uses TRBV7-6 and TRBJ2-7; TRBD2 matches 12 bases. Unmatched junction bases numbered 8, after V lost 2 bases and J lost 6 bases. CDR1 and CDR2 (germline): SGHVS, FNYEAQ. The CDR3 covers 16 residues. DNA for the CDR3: TGTGCCAGCAGCTTATCTCGGACTAGCGGGAACGGCGAGCAGTACTTC. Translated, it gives CASSLSRTSGNGEQYF.

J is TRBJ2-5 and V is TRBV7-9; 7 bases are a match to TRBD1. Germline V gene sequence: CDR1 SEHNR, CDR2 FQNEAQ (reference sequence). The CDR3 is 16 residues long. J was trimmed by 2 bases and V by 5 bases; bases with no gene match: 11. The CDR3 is CASSGGAGTDQETQYF. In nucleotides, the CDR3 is TGTGCCAGCAGCGGGGGAGCCGGGACAGATCAAGAGACCCAGTACTTC.

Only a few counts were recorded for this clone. CDR3 loop: CASSLSSTGNTEAFF. CDR3 DNA sequence: TGTGCCAGCAGTTTAAGTTCCACAGGGAACACTGAAGCTTTCTTT. J is TRBJ1-1 and V is TRBV27, with a possible D match to TRBD1 (5 bases). Germline V lookup: CDR1 MNHEY, CDR2 SMNVEV (reference sequence). Trimming cost V 2 bases and J 1 base, with 11 bases left between them. CDR3 size: 15 residues.

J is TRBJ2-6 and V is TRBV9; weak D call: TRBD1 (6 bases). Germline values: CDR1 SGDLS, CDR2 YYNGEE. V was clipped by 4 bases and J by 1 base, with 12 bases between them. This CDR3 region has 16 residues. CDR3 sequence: CASSSGRGSGANVLTF. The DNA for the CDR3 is TGTGCCAGCAGCTCCGGCAGGGGTTCTGGGGCCAACGTCCTGACTTTC.

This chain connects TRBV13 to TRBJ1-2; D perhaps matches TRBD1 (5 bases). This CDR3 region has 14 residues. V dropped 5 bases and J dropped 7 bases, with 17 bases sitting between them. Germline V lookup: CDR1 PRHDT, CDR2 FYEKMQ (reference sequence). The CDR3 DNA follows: TGTGCCAGCAGCCCCGCGGGGGGTCGGCGTGGCTACACCTTC. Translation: CASSPAGGRRGYTF.

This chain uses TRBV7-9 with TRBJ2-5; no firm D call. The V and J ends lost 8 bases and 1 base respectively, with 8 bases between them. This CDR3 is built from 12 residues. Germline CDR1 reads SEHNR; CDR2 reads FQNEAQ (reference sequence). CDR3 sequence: CASSQAQETQYF. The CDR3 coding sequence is TGTGCCAGCTCCCAGGCCCAAGAGACCCAGTACTTC.

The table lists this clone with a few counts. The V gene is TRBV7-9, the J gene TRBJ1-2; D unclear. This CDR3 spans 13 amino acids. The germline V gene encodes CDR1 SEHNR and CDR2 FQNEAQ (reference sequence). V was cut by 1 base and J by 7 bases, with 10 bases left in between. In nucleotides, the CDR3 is TGTGCCAGCAGCTTAGGGGAAGCGGCTGGCTACACCTTC. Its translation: CASSLGEAAGYTF.

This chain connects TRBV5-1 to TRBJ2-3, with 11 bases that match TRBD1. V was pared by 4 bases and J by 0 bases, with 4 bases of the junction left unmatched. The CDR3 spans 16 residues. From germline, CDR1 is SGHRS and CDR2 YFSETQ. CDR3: CASSPGTGGSTDTQYF. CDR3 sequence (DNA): TGCGCCAGCAGCCCCGGGACAGGGGGAAGCACAGATACGCAGTATTTT.